Each of the 8 T cell receptor beta chains below was sequenced from the same sample in a study of T cells after yellow fever vaccination. Via MiXCR, TCRdb re-called the 5' RACE reads, giving one row per CDR3 protein. Of fewer than 500,000 distinct CDR3 sequences in the sample, around a sixth were seen once. The sample consisted of PBMCs, taken before the yellow fever booster vaccination. These receptor sequences come from a man aged 18 to 29 who received the YFV17D yellow fever vaccine.

The genes are TRBV18 and TRBJ2-3, with D unclear. Germline loops: CDR1 KGHSH, CDR2 LQKENI. Trimming left V 2 bases short and J 0 bases short, with 9 bases between. The CDR3 runs 15 residues. The DNA of the CDR3 is TGTGCCAGCTCACCAACAGAGTATAGCACAGATACGCAGTATTTT. It is translated as CASSPTEYSTDTQYF. Based on the CDR3 plus reference TRBV18 and TRBJ2-3, the full variable domain is NAGVMQNPRHLVRRRGQEARLRCSPMKGHSHVYWYRQLPEEGLKFMVYLQKENIIDESGMPKERFSAEFPKEGPSILRIQQVVRGDSAAYFCASSPTEYSTDTQYFGPGTRLTVL.

The chain links TRBV10-3 to TRBJ2-3, with TRBD2 matching 8 bases. Trimming took 7 bases from V and 11 from J; bases not matched to a gene: 11. CDR1 and CDR2 from the germline V gene are ENHRY and SYGVKD. The CDR3 has 13 residues. As DNA, the CDR3 is TGTGCCATCATGCGGAGCGGGGGCATAGAGCAGTATTTT. It yields the protein CAIMRSGGIEQYF.

This clonotype was seen only once. Possible read error: a much larger clone is one base away. The CDR3 does not close with the conserved phenylalanine or tryptophan, likely indicating a read error. J is TRBJ2-3 and V is TRBV12-3 or TRBV12-4, with D possibly matching TRBD1 (5 bases). V shed 3 bases and J shed 7 bases, with 14 bases lying between them. The CDR3 is 14 residues long. This chain's CDR3 is CASSFRGHPYTQYS. CDR3 in DNA: TGTGCCAGCAGTTTCCGCGGACACCCCTATACGCAGTATTCT.

This clonotype occurred many times. The chain employs TRBV20-1 and TRBJ2-3; D gene unclear. Between the trimmed V and J ends, which lost 3 bases and 6 bases, there was a span of 13 bases. CDR3 length: 13 amino acids. Germline CDR1 is DFQATT and CDR2 is SNEGSKA (reference sequence). CDR3 nucleotides: TGCAGTGCTAGGGCTGGACCGCGGGATACGCAGTATTTT. Translating gives CSARAGPRDTQYF.

This chain joins TRBV24-1 and TRBJ2-7; TRBD1 might be the D (6 bases). V lost 6 bases and J lost 0, with 20 bases in between. Germline CDR1 reads KGHDR; CDR2 reads SFDVKD. This CDR3 contains 17 residues. The CDR3 protein is CATSNPYPGDHSYEQYF. In DNA form, the CDR3 reads TGTGCCACCAGTAACCCCTACCCAGGGGACCACTCCTACGAGCAGTACTTC.

This clonotype was counted between two and nine times. The V call is TRBV5-4, the J call TRBJ2-1, with D perhaps TRBD2 (5 bases). Trimming cost V 0 bases and J 9 bases, with 10 bases left between them. Per germline, CDR1 SGHNT and CDR2 YYREEE (reference sequence). This CDR3 region has 13 residues. The CDR3 region has the DNA TGTGCCAGCAGCTTGGGGACTGCGAGTGAGCAGTTCTTC. Encoded protein: CASSLGTASEQFF.

There are many counts of this clonotype. The J gene is TRBJ1-3, the V gene TRBV7-2; D call uncertain. CDR3 size: 15 residues. CDR1 is SGHTA and CDR2 is FQGNSA in the germline V gene. Trimming left V 5 bases short and J 0 bases short, with 11 bases between. The CDR3 sequence: CASSPGPFSGNTIYF. For the CDR3, the DNA is TGTGCCAGCAGCCCCGGCCCCTTCTCTGGAAACACCATATATTTT. Based on the CDR3 plus reference TRBV7-2 and TRBJ1-3, the full variable domain is GAGVSQSPSNKVTEKGKDVELRCDPISGHTALYWYRQSLGQGLEFLIYFQGNSAPDKSGLPSDRFSAERTGGSVSTLTIQRTQQEDSAVYLCASSPGPFSGNTIYFGEGSWLTVV.

This clonotype turned up a few times. The rearrangement links TRBV5-1 to TRBJ1-5; D is ambiguous. The ends were cut back, 0 bases at V and 6 bases at J, with 10 bases in the middle. This CDR3 spans 14 amino acids. Germline V gene lookup returns CDR1 SGHRS and CDR2 YFSETQ. The CDR3 here is CASSLEGNPQPQHF. The CDR3 DNA reads TGCGCCAGCAGCTTGGAGGGAAACCCTCAGCCCCAGCATTTT. Variable domain in full (rest from reference TRBV5-1 and TRBJ1-5): KAGVTQTPRYLIKTRGQQVTLSCSPISGHRSVSWYQQTPGQGLQFLFEYFSETQRNKGNFPGRFSGRQFSNSRSEMNVSTLELGDSALYLCASSLEGNPQPQHFGDGTRLSIL.